This T cell receptor (beta chain) came from a study of OX40 agonist ivuxolimab in advanced cancers. Across the whole study: Of the patients, three showed partial responses, one with hepatocellular carcinoma and two with cutaneous melanoma.

This clone was seen a few times. What it recognizes is unknown. Overall study findings and caveats: With doses of 0.1 to 3.0 mg/kg, CD4+ and CD8+ blood T cells had undergone clonal expansion by week 6.

Germline V lookup: CDR1 LNHDA, CDR2 SQIVND (reference sequence). V gave up 7 bases and J gave up 3 bases, with 14 bases separating them. This CDR3 region has 14 residues. The method was immunoSEQ multiplex PCR; TCRdb's version includes in-frame clones alone and lacks a portion of them. The sample lists some 65,000 clones, 87% occurring once. This sample comprised CD4+ or CD8+ T cells sorted from blood, obtained in a trial of the OX40 agonist ivuxolimab. This clonotype originated in an adult with an advanced solid tumor such as melanoma, head and neck, liver or kidney cancer. The V call is TRBV19, the J call TRBJ2-3; D is perhaps TRBD2 (6 bases). The CDR3 is CASKETRSTDTQYF. The CDR3 nucleotides are TGTGCCAGTAAAGAGACTAGGTCTACAGATACGCAGTATTTT.